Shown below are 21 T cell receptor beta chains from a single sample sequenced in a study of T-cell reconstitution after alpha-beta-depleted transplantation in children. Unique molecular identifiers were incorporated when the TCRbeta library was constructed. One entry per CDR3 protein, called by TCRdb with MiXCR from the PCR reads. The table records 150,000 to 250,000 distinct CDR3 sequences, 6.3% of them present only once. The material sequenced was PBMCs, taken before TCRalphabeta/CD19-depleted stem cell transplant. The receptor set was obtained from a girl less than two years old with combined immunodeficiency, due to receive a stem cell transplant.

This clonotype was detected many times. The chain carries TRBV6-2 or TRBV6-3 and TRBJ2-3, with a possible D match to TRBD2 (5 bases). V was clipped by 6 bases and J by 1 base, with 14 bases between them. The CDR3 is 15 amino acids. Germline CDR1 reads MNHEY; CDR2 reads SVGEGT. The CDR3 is CASSSDFYRTDTQYF. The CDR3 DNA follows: TGTGCCAGCAGCTCGGACTTCTACCGCACAGATACGCAGTATTTT.

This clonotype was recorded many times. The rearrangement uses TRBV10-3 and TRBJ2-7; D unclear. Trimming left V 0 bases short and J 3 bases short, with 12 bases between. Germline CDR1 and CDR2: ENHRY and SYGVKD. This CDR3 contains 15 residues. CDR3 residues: CAISESGGSIYEQYF. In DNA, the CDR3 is TGTGCCATCAGTGAGTCCGGCGGATCGATCTACGAGCAGTACTTC.

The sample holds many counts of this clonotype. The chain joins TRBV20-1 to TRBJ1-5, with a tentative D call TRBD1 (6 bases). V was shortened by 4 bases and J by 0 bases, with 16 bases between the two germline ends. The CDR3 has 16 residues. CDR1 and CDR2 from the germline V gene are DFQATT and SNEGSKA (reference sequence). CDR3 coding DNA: TGCAGTGCTACCCCGGGACACCCGTATAGCAATCAGCCCCAGCATTTT. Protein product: CSATPGHPYSNQPQHF.

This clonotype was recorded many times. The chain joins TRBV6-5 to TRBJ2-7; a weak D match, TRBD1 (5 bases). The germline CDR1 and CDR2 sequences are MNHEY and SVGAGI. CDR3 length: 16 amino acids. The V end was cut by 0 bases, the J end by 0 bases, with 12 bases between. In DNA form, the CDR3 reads TGTGCCAGCAGTTACTCGGTGGCAGGGAACTCCTACGAGCAGTACTTC. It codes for CASSYSVAGNSYEQYF.

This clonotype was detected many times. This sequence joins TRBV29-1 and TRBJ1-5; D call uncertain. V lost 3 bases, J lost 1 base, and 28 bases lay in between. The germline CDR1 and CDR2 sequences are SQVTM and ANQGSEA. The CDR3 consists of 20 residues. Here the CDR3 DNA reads TGCAGCGTTGATGATCCTCCGGACGTGGGGTATTCCCAAAGCAATCAGCCCCAGCATTTT. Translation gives CSVDDPPDVGYSQSNQPQHF.

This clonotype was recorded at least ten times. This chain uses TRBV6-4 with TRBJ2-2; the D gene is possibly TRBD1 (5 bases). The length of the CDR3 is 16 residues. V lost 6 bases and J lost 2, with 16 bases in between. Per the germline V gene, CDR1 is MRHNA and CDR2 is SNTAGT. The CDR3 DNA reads TGTGCCAGCAGAGAACCCTGGGGCGCAAACACCGGGGAGCTGTTTTTT. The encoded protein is CASREPWGANTGELFF.

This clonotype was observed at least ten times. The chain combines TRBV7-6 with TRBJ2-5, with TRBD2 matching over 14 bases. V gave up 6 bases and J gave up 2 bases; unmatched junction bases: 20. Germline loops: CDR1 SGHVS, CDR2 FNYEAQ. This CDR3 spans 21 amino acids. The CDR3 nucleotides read TGTGCCAGCAGTCCCGGGACTAGCGGGAGTTTCCCCGTACCGGGGCAAGAGACCCAGTACTTC. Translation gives CASSPGTSGSFPVPGQETQYF. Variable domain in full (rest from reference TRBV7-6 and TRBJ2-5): GAGVSQSPRYKVTKRGQDVALRCDPISGHVSLYWYRQALGQGPEFLTYFNYEAQQDKSGLPNDRFSAERPEGSISTLTIQRTEQRDSAMYRCASSPGTSGSFPVPGQETQYFGPGTRLLVL.

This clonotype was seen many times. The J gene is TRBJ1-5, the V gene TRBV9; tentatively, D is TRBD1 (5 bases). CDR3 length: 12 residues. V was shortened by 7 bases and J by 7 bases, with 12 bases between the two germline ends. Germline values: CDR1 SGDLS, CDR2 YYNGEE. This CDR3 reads CASSRGSQPQHF. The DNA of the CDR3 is TGTGCCAGCTCTCGGGGGTCCCAGCCCCAGCATTTT. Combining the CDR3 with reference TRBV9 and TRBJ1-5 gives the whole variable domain DSGVTQTPKHLITATGQRVTLRCSPRSGDLSVYWYQQSLDQGLQFLIQYYNGEERAKGNILERFSAQQFPDLHSELNLSSLELGDSALYFCASSRGSQPQHFGDGTRLSIL.

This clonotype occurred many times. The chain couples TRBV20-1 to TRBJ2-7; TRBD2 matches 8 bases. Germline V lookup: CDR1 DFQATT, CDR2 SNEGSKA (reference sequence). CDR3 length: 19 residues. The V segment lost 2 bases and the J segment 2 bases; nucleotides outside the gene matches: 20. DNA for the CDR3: TGCAGTGCTAGAAGCCTAATACCAGTCCCGGGACTAGATACCTACGAGCAGTACTTC. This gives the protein CSARSLIPVPGLDTYEQYF.

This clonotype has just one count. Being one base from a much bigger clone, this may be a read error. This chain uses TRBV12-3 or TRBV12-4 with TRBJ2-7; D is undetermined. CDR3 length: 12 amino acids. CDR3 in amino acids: CAGSLVIHEQYF. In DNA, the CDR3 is TGTGCCGGCAGTTTAGTGATCCACGAGCAGTACTTC.

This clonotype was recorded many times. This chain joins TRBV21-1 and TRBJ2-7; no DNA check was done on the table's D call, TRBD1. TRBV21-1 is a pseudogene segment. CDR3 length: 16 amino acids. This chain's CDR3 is CASSKAIRDRAYEQYF. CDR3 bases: TGTGCCAGCAGCAAAGCCATCCGGGACAGGGCCTACGAGCAGTACTTC.

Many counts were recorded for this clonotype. In nucleotides, the CDR3 is TGTGCCAGCAGGATGACAGAAACTAATGAAAAACTGTTTTTT. Its protein is CASRMTETNEKLFF. The chain combines TRBV27 with TRBJ1-4; possible D gene TRBD1, 5 bases. This CDR3 is built from 14 residues. Germline V gene lookup returns CDR1 MNHEY and CDR2 SMNVEV (reference sequence). V lost 6 bases to trimming and J lost 1 base, with 9 bases between them.

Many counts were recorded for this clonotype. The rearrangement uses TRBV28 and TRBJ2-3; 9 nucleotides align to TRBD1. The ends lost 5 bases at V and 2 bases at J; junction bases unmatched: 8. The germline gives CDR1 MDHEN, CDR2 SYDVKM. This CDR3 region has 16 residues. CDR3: CASSPLRTGATDTQYF. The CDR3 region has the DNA TGTGCCAGCAGTCCCCTCCGGACAGGGGCCACAGATACGCAGTATTTT.

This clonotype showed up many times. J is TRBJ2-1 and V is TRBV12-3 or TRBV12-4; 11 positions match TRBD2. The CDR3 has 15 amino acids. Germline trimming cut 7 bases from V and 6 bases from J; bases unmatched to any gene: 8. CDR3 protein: CASTTTGTSGNEQFF. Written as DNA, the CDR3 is TGTGCCAGCACCACTACCGGGACTAGCGGCAATGAGCAGTTCTTC.

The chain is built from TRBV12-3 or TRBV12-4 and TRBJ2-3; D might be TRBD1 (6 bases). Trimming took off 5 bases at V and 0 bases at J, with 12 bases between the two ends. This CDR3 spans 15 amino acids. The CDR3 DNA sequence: TGTGCCAGCAGTCTAGGGACAACTAGCACAGATACGCAGTATTTT. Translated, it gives CASSLGTTSTDTQYF.

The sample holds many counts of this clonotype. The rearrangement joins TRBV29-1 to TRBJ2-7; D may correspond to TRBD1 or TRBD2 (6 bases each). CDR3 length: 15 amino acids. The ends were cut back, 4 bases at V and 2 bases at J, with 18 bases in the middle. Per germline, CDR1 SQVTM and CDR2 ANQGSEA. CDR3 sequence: CSVVGGWEKTYEQYF. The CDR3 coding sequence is TGCAGCGTTGTGGGGGGCTGGGAGAAAACCTACGAGCAGTACTTC.

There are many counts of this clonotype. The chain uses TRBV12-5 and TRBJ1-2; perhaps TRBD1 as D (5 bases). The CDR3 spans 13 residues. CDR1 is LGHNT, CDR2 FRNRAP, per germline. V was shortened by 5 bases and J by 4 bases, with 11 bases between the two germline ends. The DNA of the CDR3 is TGTGCTAGTGGTCCGGGGGTGGGCTATGGCTACACCTTC. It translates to CASGPGVGYGYTF.

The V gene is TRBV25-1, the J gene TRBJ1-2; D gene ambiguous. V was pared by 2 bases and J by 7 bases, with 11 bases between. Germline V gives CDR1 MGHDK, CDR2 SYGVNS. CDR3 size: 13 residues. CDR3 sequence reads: CASSEPGQLGYTF. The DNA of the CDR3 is TGTGCCAGCAGTGAACCCGGCCAACTTGGCTACACCTTC.

The CDR3 protein is CASTLLAEAFF. The CDR3 DNA sequence: TGTGCCAGCACCCTACTGGCTGAAGCTTTCTTT. The V gene is TRBV5-5, the J gene TRBJ1-1; D is unresolved. In germline, CDR1 is SGHKS, CDR2 YYEKEE (reference sequence). V was shortened by 6 bases and J by 6 bases, with 9 bases between the two germline ends. The CDR3 is 11 residues long.

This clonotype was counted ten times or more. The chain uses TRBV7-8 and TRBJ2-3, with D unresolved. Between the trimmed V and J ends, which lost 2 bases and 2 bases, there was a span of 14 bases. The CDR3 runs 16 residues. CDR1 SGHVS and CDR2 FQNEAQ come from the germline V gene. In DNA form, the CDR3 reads TGTGCCAGCAGCTTACCGCAGTGGTGGGACACAGATACGCAGTATTTT. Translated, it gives CASSLPQWWDTDTQYF.

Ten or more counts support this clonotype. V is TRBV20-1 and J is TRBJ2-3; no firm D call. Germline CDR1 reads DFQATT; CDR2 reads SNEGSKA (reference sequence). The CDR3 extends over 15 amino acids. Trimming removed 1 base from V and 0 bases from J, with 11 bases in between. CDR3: CSARGPQLSTDTQYF. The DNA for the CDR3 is TGCAGTGCTAGAGGCCCACAACTTAGCACAGATACGCAGTATTTT.